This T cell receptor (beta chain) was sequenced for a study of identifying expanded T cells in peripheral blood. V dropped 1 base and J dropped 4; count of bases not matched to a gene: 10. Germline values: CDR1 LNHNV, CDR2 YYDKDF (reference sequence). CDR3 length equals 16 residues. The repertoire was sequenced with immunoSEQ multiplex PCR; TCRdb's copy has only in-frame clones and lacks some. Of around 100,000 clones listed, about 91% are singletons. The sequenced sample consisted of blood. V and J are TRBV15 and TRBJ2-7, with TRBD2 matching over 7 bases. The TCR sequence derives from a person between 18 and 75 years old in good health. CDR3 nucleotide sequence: TGTGCCACCAGCAGAGGACCCCGGGCGGGAGTTTACGAGCAGTACTTC. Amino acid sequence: CATSRGPRAGVYEQYF.